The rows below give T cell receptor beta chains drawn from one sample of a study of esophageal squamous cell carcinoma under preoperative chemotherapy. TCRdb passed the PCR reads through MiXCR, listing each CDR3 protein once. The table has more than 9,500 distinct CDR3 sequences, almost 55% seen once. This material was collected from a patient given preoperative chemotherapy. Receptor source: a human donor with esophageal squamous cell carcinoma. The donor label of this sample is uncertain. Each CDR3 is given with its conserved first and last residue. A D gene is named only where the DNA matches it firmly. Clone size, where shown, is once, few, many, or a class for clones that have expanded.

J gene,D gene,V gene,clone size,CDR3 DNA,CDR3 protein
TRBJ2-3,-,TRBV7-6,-,TGTGCCAGCAGCTTAAGGGGTAGCGGCACAGATACGCAGTATTTT,CASSLRGSGTDTQYF
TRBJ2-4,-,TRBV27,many,TGTGCCAGCAGTCCTTCCAACAGGAGGCAGGCCAAAAACATTCAGTACTTC,CASSPSNRRQAKNIQYF
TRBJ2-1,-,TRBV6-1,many,TGTGCCAGTCAAAGGGGGGGCAATGAGCAGTTCTTC,CASQRGGNEQFF
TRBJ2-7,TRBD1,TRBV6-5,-,TGTGCCAGCAGTTTTTCTCCGGGACAGGGCAGGAATGAGCAGTACTTC,CASSFSPGQGRNEQYF
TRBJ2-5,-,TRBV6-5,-,TGTGCCAGCAGTTACGAACGCAGAGTAGAGACCCAGTACTTC,CASSYERRVETQYF
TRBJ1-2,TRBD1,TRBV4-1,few,TGCGCCAGCAGCCAAGATGTATACAGGGGGAACTATGGCTACACCTTC,CASSQDVYRGNYGYTF
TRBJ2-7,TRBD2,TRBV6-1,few,TGTGCCAGCACCCGGACTAGCGGTTCCTACGAGCAGTACTTC,CASTRTSGSYEQYF
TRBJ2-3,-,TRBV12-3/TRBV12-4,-,TGTGCCAGCAGTCCAACGGGCACCAGAGGCGTGAACACCGGGGCGCAGTATTTT,CASSPTGTRGVNTGAQYF
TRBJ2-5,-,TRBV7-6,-,TGTGCCAGCAGCGGGGACCAAGAGGAGACCCAGTACTTC,CASSGDQEETQYF
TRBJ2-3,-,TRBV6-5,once,TGTGCCAGCAGTTTACCAGGGGCGCTCCCAGATACGCAGTATTTT,CASSLPGALPDTQYF
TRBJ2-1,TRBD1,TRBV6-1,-,TGTGCCAGCAGTGTTCAGGGGGCGCGTTACAATGAGCAGTTCTTC,CASSVQGARYNEQFF
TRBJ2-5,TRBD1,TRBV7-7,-,TGTGCTAGCAGCCCGGACAGGCTGGAGACCCAGTACTTC,CASSPDRLETQYF
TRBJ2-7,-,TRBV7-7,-,TGTGCTAGCAGCTTAGCAGGGGTTGGGGGCAATGAGCAGTACTTC,CASSLAGVGGNEQYF
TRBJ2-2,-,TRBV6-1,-,TGTGCCAGCATGGGGAGGTCGGGAACCGCGAACACCGGGGAGCTGTTTTTT,CASMGRSGTANTGELFF
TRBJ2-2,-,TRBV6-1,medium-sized,TGTGCCAGCAGTAGACAGCACACCGGGGAGCTGTTTTTT,CASSRQHTGELFF
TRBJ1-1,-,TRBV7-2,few,TGTGCCAGCAGCTTAGAATCGTTGACTGAAGCTTTCTTT,CASSLESLTEAFF
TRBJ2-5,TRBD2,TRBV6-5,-,TGTGCCAGCAGTTGGCGGGGGGGGAGGGAAGATACGCAGTATTTC,CASSWRGGREDTQYF
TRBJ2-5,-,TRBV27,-,TGTGCCAGCAGCCGTAGGGGTCTAGCCAGGGAGTCCCAGTATTTC,CASSRRGLARESQYF
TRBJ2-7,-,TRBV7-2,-,TGTGCCAGCAGCCGTGATCAGGCGTACTACGAGCAGTACTTC,CASSRDQAYYEQYF
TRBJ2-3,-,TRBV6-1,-,TGTGCCAGCAGTGAATTGTGGGGGTGCTACAAAGATACTCAGTATTTT,CASSELWGCYKDTQYF
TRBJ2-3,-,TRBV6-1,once,TGTGCCAGCAGGGAATTTGGGGGAAGCTACCAAGATACGCAGTATTTT,CASREFGGSYQDTQYF
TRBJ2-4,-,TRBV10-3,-,TGTGCCGGGGGTCGCGGGGGCACGGACGACGACATTCAGTACTTC,CAGGRGGTDDDIQYF
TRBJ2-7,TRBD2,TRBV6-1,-,TGTGCCAGCAGTCCGAGCCGGAGCGGGAGGTCCAATGAGCAGTACTTC,CASSPSRSGRSNEQYF
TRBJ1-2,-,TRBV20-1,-,TGCAGTGCTAGCGGACCGGATGGCTACACCTTC,CSASGPDGYTF
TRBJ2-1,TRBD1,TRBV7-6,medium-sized,TGTGCCAGCAGCTCCGGGACAGGGAACAATGAGCAGTTCTTC,CASSSGTGNNEQFF
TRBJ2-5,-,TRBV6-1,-,TGTGCCAGGGGGGAAGGGGGGCGTGACCCAGACATCCAGTACTTC,CARGEGGRDPDIQYF
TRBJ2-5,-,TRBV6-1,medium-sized,TGTGCCAGCAGTGTGGGCGGGATAATAGGGGAGACCCAGTACTTC,CASSVGGIIGETQYF
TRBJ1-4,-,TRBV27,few,TGTGCCAGCAGTTACCGAGCTGGGGTCCGGGGGTCCTCTCGGGGTAGTAATGAAAAACTGTTTTTT,CASSYRAGVRGSSRGSNEKLFF
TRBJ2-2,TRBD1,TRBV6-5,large,TGTGCCAGCAGACTACAGGGGGCGGGCGGGGAGCTGTTTTTT,CASRLQGAGGELFF
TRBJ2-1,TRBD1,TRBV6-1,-,TGTGCCAGCACCCGGGACAGGGGTGTAAATGAGCAGTTCTTC,CASTRDRGVNEQFF
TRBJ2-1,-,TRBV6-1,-,TGTGCCAGCCCTAAAGCCGGCGGTGCGCTTAGCTCCTACAATGAGCAGTTCTTC,CASPKAGGALSSYNEQFF
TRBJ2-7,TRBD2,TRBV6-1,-,TGTGGCAGCGGTCCGGGGGGGGGGGGCAAAAATACGCAGTACTTC,CGSGPGGGGKNTQYF
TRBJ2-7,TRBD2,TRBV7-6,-,TGTGCCAGCAGCCCCGGGACTAGCGGGAGTTACGAGCAGTACTTC,CASSPGTSGSYEQYF
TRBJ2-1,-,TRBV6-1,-,TGTGCCAGCCCCCCCGGTGGCACCCGAGCTAAGCAGTTCTTC,CASPPGGTRAKQFF
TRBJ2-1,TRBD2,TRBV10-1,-,TGCGCCAGCGGCGGGAGTTACGATGAGCAGTTTTTC,CASGGSYDEQFF
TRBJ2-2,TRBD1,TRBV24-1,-,TGTGCCACCGAGTCCGCTCCTGGAGGACAGGGGGTCACCGGGGAGCTGTTTTTT,CATESAPGGQGVTGELFF
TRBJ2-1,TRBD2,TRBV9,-,TGTGCCAGCAGGGGATTAGCGGGAGGAGACGATGAGCAGTTCTTC,CASRGLAGGDDEQFF
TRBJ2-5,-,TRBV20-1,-,TGCAGTGATATGGGAAGGCAAGAGACCCAGTACTTC,CSDMGRQETQYF
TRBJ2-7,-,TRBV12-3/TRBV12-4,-,TGTGCCAGCACATTCTCGATGATACACCACAATGAGCAGTACTTC,CASTFSMIHHNEQYF
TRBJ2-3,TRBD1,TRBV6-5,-,TGTGCCAGCAGTTCGGGACAGTTCACAGATACGCAGTATTTT,CASSSGQFTDTQYF
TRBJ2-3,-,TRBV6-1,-,TGTGCCAGCAGTGAGGCTTTGGGCACAGATACGCAGTTTTTT,CASSEALGTDTQFF
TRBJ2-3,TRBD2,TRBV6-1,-,TGTGCCAGCAGTGAACGAGGGACTATCCTTTACAATGAGCAGTATTTT,CASSERGTILYNEQYF
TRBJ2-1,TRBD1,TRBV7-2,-,TGTGCCAGCAGCCCCCGACAGGGCAACTACAATGAGCAGTTCTTC,CASSPRQGNYNEQFF
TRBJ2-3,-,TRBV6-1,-,TGTGCGGGGCACGGGGGCCGGGGACAAGAGACCCAGTATTTC,CAGHGGRGQETQYF
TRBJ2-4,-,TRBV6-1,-,TGTGCCAGCAGTGACGGACACCCATACTTC,CASSDGHPYF